This entry features one T cell receptor (beta chain) sequence. The data belong to a study of blood T cell repertoires in COVID-19. Overall study context: Some COVID-19 samples were acute and others convalescent; all came from the United States, Italy and Spain.

Profiling relied on immunoSEQ multiplex PCR, and the TCRdb table lists in-frame clones only, not all of them. The sample includes about 53,000 clones, around 86% of them seen just once. Germline V lookup: CDR1 SGHTA, CDR2 FQGNSA. CDR3 length: 15 residues. The V end lost 1 base, the J end lost 2 bases, and 9 bases lay between the germline ends. The sequence was obtained from an older man with acute or convalescent COVID-19. The chain has TRBV7-2 and TRBJ1-5; D is unclear. Material: peripheral blood. The CDR3 bases are TGTGCCAGCAGCTTAGTCCTGGGCGGCAATCAGCCCCAGCATTTT. It is translated as CASSLVLGGNQPQHF.